The 32 T cell receptor beta chains presented below share a single source sample, sequenced in a study of blood T cell repertoires in COVID-19. The table came from immunoSEQ multiplex PCR; TCRdb's copy has only in-frame clones and leaves some out. The data contain fewer than 400,000 clones, 90% of them singletons. What was sequenced was PBMCs or T cells enriched from blood (not recorded which). All receptors derive from a young woman who had been exposed to COVID-19.

This clone appeared a single time. The CDR3 sequence: CASTPSVRGDEKLFF. CDR3 sequence (DNA): TGTGCCAGCACCCCCTCCGTAAGGGGTGATGAAAAACTGTTTTTT. The chain couples TRBV7-2 to TRBJ1-4; a weak D match, TRBD1 (5 bases). CDR3 size: 15 residues. The germline V gene encodes CDR1 SGHTA and CDR2 FQGNSA. With 7 bases removed from V and 6 bases from J, the gap between germline ends came to 18 bases.

The CDR3 loop is CASSHPGSNYGYTF. In DNA, the CDR3 is TGTGCCAGCAGCCACCCGGGGTCTAACTATGGCTACACCTTC. The gene calls are TRBV4-2 and TRBJ1-2; D call uncertain. CDR1 and CDR2 (germline): LGHNA, YNFKEQ. The CDR3 length is 14 residues. Trimming cost V 3 bases and J 0 bases, with 8 bases left between them.

The V call is TRBV19, the J call TRBJ2-3; possibly TRBD1 for D (6 bases). This CDR3 comprises 12 residues. V gave up 6 bases and J gave up 4 bases, with 8 bases separating them. The germline V gene has CDR1 LNHDA and CDR2 SQIVND (reference sequence). CDR3 DNA: TGTGCCAGTAGACAGGGTGCAGATACGCAGTATTTT. This sequence encodes CASRQGADTQYF.

DNA for the CDR3: TGTGCCACCAGTGCCGGGACAGGGGTCGGTCAAGAGACCCAGTACTTC. Translated: CATSAGTGVGQETQYF. The chain has TRBV24-1 and TRBJ2-5, with TRBD1 identical over 10 bases. J was trimmed by 2 bases and V by 5 bases; bases with no gene match: 7. This CDR3 contains 16 residues. Germline V gene lookup returns CDR1 KGHDR and CDR2 SFDVKD.

The chain links TRBV18 to TRBJ2-2, with 8 nucleotides matching TRBD1. CDR3 length equals 12 residues. The germline CDR1 and CDR2 sequences are KGHSH and LQKENI. V lost 3 bases, J lost 13 bases, and 4 bases stayed unmatched. The CDR3 reads CASSPGQGRLFF. The DNA for the CDR3 is TGTGCCAGCTCACCCGGACAGGGTCGGCTGTTTTTT.

CDR3 loop: CASSLERGTSEAFF. CDR3 DNA: TGTGCCAGCAGCTTAGAACGGGGAACCTCTGAAGCTTTCTTT. V and J are TRBV13 and TRBJ1-1; D remains ambiguous. The CDR3 totals 14 residues. V gave up 1 base and J gave up 6 bases, with 12 bases separating them. Germline loops: CDR1 PRHDT, CDR2 FYEKMQ (reference sequence).

This rearrangement joins TRBV5-6 to TRBJ2-4; 7 bases fit TRBD1. CDR1 is SGHDT, CDR2 YYEEEE, per germline. The V gene end was trimmed by 3 bases and the J gene end by 5 bases; junction bases not matched to a gene: 5. The CDR3 contains 14 residues. CDR3 sequence reads: CASSYGQAQNIQYF. The CDR3 DNA is TGTGCCAGCAGCTACGGACAGGCCCAAAACATTCAGTACTTC.

Comment on this clone: Other DNA sequences within the sample encode an identical CDR3. The chain combines TRBV19 with TRBJ1-5; 7 bases agree with TRBD1. CDR1 LNHDA and CDR2 SQIVND come from the germline V gene (reference sequence). J was trimmed by 0 bases and V by 5 bases; bases with no gene match: 7. The CDR3 consists of 16 residues. The CDR3 here is CASSLRTGASNQPQHF. CDR3 DNA: TGTGCCAGTAGTTTACGTACAGGGGCTAGCAATCAGCCCCAGCATTTT.

The rearrangement uses TRBV29-1 and TRBJ2-6; 9 positions agree with TRBD1. This CDR3 is 17 amino acids long. Germline CDR1 SQVTM, CDR2 ANQGSEA. After removal of 6 bases from V and 1 base from J, the junction contained 10 bases not matched to a gene. DNA for the CDR3: TGCAGCGTCCGCCTCCGGGACAGGGCATCTGGGGCCAACGTCCTGACTTTC. Translated: CSVRLRDRASGANVLTF.

The sample holds one count of this clone. The genes are TRBV4-1 and TRBJ2-3; tentative D call: TRBD2 (6 bases). CDR1 and CDR2 (germline): MGHRA, YSYEKL. Trimming cost V 2 bases and J 5 bases, with 14 bases left between them. The CDR3 length is 15 residues. The CDR3 loop reads CASSQLGRREDTQYF. The CDR3 DNA reads TGCGCCAGCAGCCAATTAGGACGGAGGGAAGATACGCAGTATTTT.

The J gene is TRBJ1-6, the V gene TRBV11-2, with a tentative D call TRBD1 (6 bases). This CDR3 is built from 17 residues. V was pared by 1 base and J by 7 bases, with 17 bases between. In germline, CDR1 is SGHAT, CDR2 FQNNGV. In DNA form, the CDR3 reads TGTGCCAGCAGCTTAGGGGACGGGGGGGCCCTGAATTCACCCCTCCACTTT. This codes for CASSLGDGGALNSPLHF.

The V and J genes are TRBV2 and TRBJ1-6; the D gene is possibly TRBD1 (5 bases). This CDR3 is built from 14 residues. The ends were cut back, 7 bases at V and 7 bases at J, with 14 bases in the middle. From germline, CDR1 is SNHLY and CDR2 FYNNEI. CDR3 bases: TGTGCCAGCATCGAGGGACGGGGGAATTCACCCCTCCACTTT. Residues: CASIEGRGNSPLHF.

The chain couples TRBV19 to TRBJ1-2; no clear D. This CDR3 contains 14 residues. V was clipped by 3 bases and J by 0 bases, with 8 bases between them. Germline assignment: CDR1 LNHDA and CDR2 SQIVND (reference sequence). This CDR3 reads CASSISTTNYGYTF. In DNA, the CDR3 is TGTGCCAGTAGTATCTCCACAACTAACTATGGCTACACCTTC.

The rearrangement uses TRBV4-1 and TRBJ2-5; 12 nucleotides agree with TRBD1. Per the germline V gene, CDR1 is MGHRA and CDR2 is YSYEKL. The V and J ends lost 1 base and 4 bases, in that order; junction bases with no gene match: 7. This CDR3 comprises 17 residues. CDR3 DNA: TGCGCCAGCAGCCAAGTTCCGGGACAGGGGGCGGGAGAGACCCAGTACTTC. This gives the protein CASSQVPGQGAGETQYF.

The chain uses TRBV5-1 and TRBJ1-2; tentatively, D is TRBD1 (6 bases). This CDR3 region has 15 residues. Germline CDR1 is SGHRS and CDR2 is YFSETQ. Trimming took off 4 bases at V and 1 base at J, with 14 bases between the two ends. CDR3 sequence: CASSPRDTDNYGYTF. The CDR3 DNA reads as TGCGCCAGCAGCCCCCGGGACACCGATAACTATGGCTACACCTTC. The entire variable domain, with the rest obtained from reference TRBV5-1 and TRBJ1-2, is as follows: KAGVTQTPRYLIKTRGQQVTLSCSPISGHRSVSWYQQTPGQGLQFLFEYFSETQRNKGNFPGRFSGRQFSNSRSEMNVSTLELGDSALYLCASSPRDTDNYGYTFGSGTRLTVV.

This chain joins TRBV6-6 and TRBJ2-7, with 7 positions matching TRBD1. The V gene end was trimmed by 0 bases and the J gene end by 5 bases; junction bases not matched to a gene: 7. CDR1 and CDR2 (germline): MNHNY, SVGAGI (reference sequence). This CDR3 is built from 15 residues. The CDR3 protein is CASSYSQGQRNEQYF. CDR3 DNA sequence: TGTGCCAGCAGTTACTCGCAGGGACAGAGGAACGAGCAGTACTTC.

The chain carries TRBV10-3 and TRBJ2-2, with 8 bases lining up with TRBD1. V was pared by 11 bases and J by 0 bases, with 5 bases of the junction left unmatched. In germline, CDR1 is ENHRY, CDR2 SYGVKD. This CDR3 is 14 amino acids long. CDR3 loop: CAARTGSNTGELFF. The CDR3 nucleotides are TGTGCCGCACGGACAGGGTCGAACACCGGGGAGCTGTTTTTT.

The rearrangement uses TRBV6-5 and TRBJ1-6; D might be TRBD1 (6 bases). V lost 4 bases, J lost 5 bases, and 9 bases lay in between. This CDR3 is built from 14 residues. Germline values: CDR1 MNHEY, CDR2 SVGAGI. The DNA of the CDR3 is TGTGCCAGCAGTTGGGGGCCTGATAATTCACCCCTCCACTTT. Protein product: CASSWGPDNSPLHF.

The chain has TRBV6-1 and TRBJ1-1; D uncertain. V was trimmed by 2 bases and J by 7 bases, leaving 17 bases between them. The CDR3 is 15 residues long. Germline CDR1 is MNHNS and CDR2 is SASEGT. The CDR3 here is CASSETTFAGDEAFF. The CDR3 region has the DNA TGTGCCAGCAGTGAAACCACATTTGCGGGCGATGAAGCTTTCTTT.

The chain uses TRBV4-1 and TRBJ2-2; the D gene is possibly TRBD2 (5 bases). The CDR3 length is 15 residues. The germline V gene has CDR1 MGHRA and CDR2 YSYEKL. With 1 base removed from V and 2 bases from J, the gap between germline ends came to 8 bases. The CDR3 spells CASSQVSGNTGELFF. The DNA of the CDR3 is TGCGCCAGCAGCCAAGTTTCGGGAAACACCGGGGAGCTGTTTTTT.

The rearrangement links TRBV7-9 to TRBJ1-2; D not resolved. The CDR3 is 13 residues long. CDR1 and CDR2 from the germline V gene are SEHNR and FQNEAQ (reference sequence). Trimming shortened V by 11 bases and J by 0 bases, and 13 bases separated the two germline ends. CDR3 sequence: CAGRRISNYGYTF. Here the CDR3 DNA reads TGTGCCGGGCGACGTATTTCTAACTATGGCTACACCTTC. The full variable domain, rest sourced from reference TRBV7-9 and TRBJ1-2, is DTGVSQNPRHKITKRGQNVTFRCDPISEHNRLYWYRQTLGQGPEFLTYFQNEAQLEKSRLLSDRFSAERPKGSFSTLEIQRTEQGDSAMYLCAGRRISNYGYTFGSGTRLTVV.

The rearrangement uses TRBV21-1 and TRBJ2-7; the D call TRBD1 from the table was never checked on the DNA. TRBV21-1 represents a pseudogene. This CDR3 region has 15 residues. For the CDR3, the DNA is TGTGCCAGCAGCAATTTGGACAGCCACTTCTACGAGCAGTACTTC. Amino acid sequence: CASSNLDSHFYEQYF.

The chain recombines TRBV20-1 with TRBJ1-2; D not certain. V shed 1 base and J shed 6 bases, with 6 bases lying between them. The CDR3 sequence is 11 residues long. Looked up from germline, CDR1 is DFQATT and CDR2 is SNEGSKA (reference sequence). The CDR3 sequence: CSARGGHGYTF. The CDR3 DNA follows: TGCAGTGCTAGAGGCGGGCATGGCTACACCTTC.

The rearrangement joins TRBV6-5 to TRBJ1-1; 8 bases fit TRBD1. The CDR3 runs 14 residues. Trimming took 9 bases from V and 0 from J; bases not matched to a gene: 6. From germline, CDR1 is MNHEY and CDR2 SVGAGI. CDR3 sequence reads: CASDRGRLNTEAFF. CDR3 nucleotides: TGTGCCAGTGACAGGGGCCGCCTGAACACTGAAGCTTTCTTT.

V and J are TRBV5-4 and TRBJ1-4; D is possibly TRBD1 (6 bases). The CDR3 has 14 amino acids. V was shortened by 4 bases and J by 4 bases, with 11 bases between the two germline ends. Per germline, CDR1 SGHNT and CDR2 YYREEE (reference sequence). CDR3 sequence: CASSIGTLNEKLFF. The CDR3 DNA follows: TGTGCCAGCAGCATCGGGACACTTAATGAAAAACTGTTTTTT.

The rearrangement joins TRBV20-1 to TRBJ2-3, with D maybe TRBD1 (6 bases). Germline lookup yields CDR1 DFQATT and CDR2 SNEGSKA (reference sequence). This CDR3 region has 11 residues. V was shortened by 6 bases and J by 5 bases, with 9 bases between the two germline ends. The CDR3 nucleotides are TGCAGTGCAACACAGGGAGATACGCAGTATTTT. This translates into CSATQGDTQYF.

The V call is TRBV5-1, the J call TRBJ1-4, with 12 bases identical to TRBD1. Looked up from germline, CDR1 is SGHRS and CDR2 is YFSETQ. V lost 0 bases, J lost 7 bases, and 7 bases stayed unmatched. There are 17 residues in the CDR3. CDR3 DNA sequence: TGCGCCAGCAGCTTGGAAGGGACAGGGGGCGTGGGTGAAAAACTGTTTTTT. This codes for CASSLEGTGGVGEKLFF. The whole variable domain, filled in from reference TRBV5-1 and TRBJ1-4, reads KAGVTQTPRYLIKTRGQQVTLSCSPISGHRSVSWYQQTPGQGLQFLFEYFSETQRNKGNFPGRFSGRQFSNSRSEMNVSTLELGDSALYLCASSLEGTGGVGEKLFFGSGTQLSVL.

The rearrangement uses TRBV28 and TRBJ2-7; D not resolved. Germline V CDR1 and CDR2: MDHEN, SYDVKM. V was pared by 6 bases and J by 6 bases, with 18 bases between. This CDR3 region has 14 residues. CDR3: CASRSPQPLGEQYF. The DNA for the CDR3 is TGTGCCAGCAGAAGCCCCCAGCCGCTAGGCGAGCAGTACTTC.

The chain employs TRBV6-1 and TRBJ1-2; no clear D gene. The CDR3 is made up of 13 amino acids. Looked up from germline, CDR1 is MNHNS and CDR2 is SASEGT. The germline V and J ends were trimmed by 3 bases and 8 bases, with 13 bases remaining between them. Written as DNA, the CDR3 is TGTGCCAGCAGTGATACGAATGAGCGGGGCTACACCTTC. Translation: CASSDTNERGYTF.

The V gene is TRBV18, the J gene TRBJ1-6; D remains ambiguous. The CDR3 length is 15 residues. Germline V lookup: CDR1 KGHSH, CDR2 LQKENI. V lost 1 base, J lost 8 bases, and 12 bases lay in between. CDR3 in DNA: TGTGCCAGCTCACCACAGGAGGGCTTTTATTCACCCCTCCACTTT. This sequence encodes CASSPQEGFYSPLHF.

The CDR3 sequence is CASSITFTNEKLFF. The CDR3 nucleotides are TGTGCCAGTAGTATAACTTTCACTAATGAAAAACTGTTTTTT. J is TRBJ1-4 and V is TRBV19; no definite D call. The CDR3 loop spans 14 amino acids. Germline V gene lookup returns CDR1 LNHDA and CDR2 SQIVND (reference sequence). Trimming took off 2 bases at V and 2 bases at J, with 6 bases between the two ends.

The sample holds one count of this clone. The CDR3 sequence: CASSLTGDRSEAFF. CDR3 sequence (DNA): TGTGCCAGCAGCCTCACAGGGGATCGCTCTGAAGCTTTCTTT. The gene calls are TRBV6-5 and TRBJ1-1; 7 bases fit TRBD1. CDR3 length: 14 residues. The germline gives CDR1 MNHEY, CDR2 SVGAGI. Trimming removed 6 bases from V and 6 bases from J; junction bases left unmatched: 10.